This TCR beta chain was identified during a study of blood T cell repertoires in COVID-19. Study at large: PBMCs, B-cell-depleted T cells, or T cells provided the cDNA or gDNA that made up the material.

The CDR3 contains 13 residues. Germline CDR1 reads LGHNA; CDR2 reads YSLEER. Trimming pared 0 bases from V and 10 bases from J, leaving 11 bases between. As handled by the study authors: From reference gene primer amplification, estimates of nucleated cell counts were derived. Clones were sequenced by immunoSEQ multiplex PCR, and TCRdb holds only the in-frame ones, with some missing. The D gene and trimming were derived from the DNA, and the V and J assignments and clone size from that table. The sample gives about 320,000 clones, approximately 86% of which show up once; 8% to 9% is in the top ten. The V and J genes are TRBV4-3 and TRBJ2-3; D is possibly TRBD1 (5 bases). Sequencing was performed on PBMCs or T cells enriched from blood (not recorded which). The receptor comes from a woman aged 18-29 years who had recovered from COVID-19. As DNA, the CDR3 is TGCGCCAGCAGCCAAGACGCGCTAGGGGCGCAGTATTTT. It is translated as CASSQDALGAQYF.